This T cell receptor (beta chain) is from a study of vaccination effects on CD4 cells after COVID-19. Assay: immunoSEQ multiplex PCR; the TCRdb copy retains only in-frame clones and omits some. The data show some 50,000 clones, over 60% seen once. Germline CDR1 is SEHNR and CDR2 is FQNEAQ (reference sequence). The CDR3 spans 15 residues. V was clipped by 1 base and J by 2 bases, with 12 bases between them. Comment on this clone: The antigen is unknown.

Ahead of sequencing, the ViraFEST assay grew antigen-specific CD4+ T cells using viral peptide pools. When around 9 days of culture had elapsed, CD4+ T cells were isolated. As their vaccination, participants received two doses of either BNT162b2 or mRNA-1273. The chain couples TRBV7-9 to TRBJ2-7; D is ambiguous. This clonotype was sampled from a human donor who received a COVID-19 vaccine. Sequences were derived from CD4+ T cells from PBMCs cultured with HCoV-OC43 spike peptides, sampled after COVID-19 vaccination. Subset reported: HCoV-OC43 spike overlapping peptide pool stimulation. This CDR3 is CASSLEMDGTYEQYF. The CDR3 DNA reads TGTGCCAGCAGCTTAGAAATGGACGGAACCTACGAGCAGTACTTC.